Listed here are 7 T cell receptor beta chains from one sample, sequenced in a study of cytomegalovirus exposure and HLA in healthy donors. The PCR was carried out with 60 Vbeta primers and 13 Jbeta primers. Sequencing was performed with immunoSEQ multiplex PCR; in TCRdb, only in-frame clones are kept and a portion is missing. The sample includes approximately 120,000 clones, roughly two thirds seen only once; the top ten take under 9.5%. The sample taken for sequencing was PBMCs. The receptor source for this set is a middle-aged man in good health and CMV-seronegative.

The CDR3 sequence: CASSPPGQGRYEQYF. The CDR3 DNA reads as TGTGCCAGCAGTCCTCCGGGACAGGGGCGGTACGAGCAGTACTTC. This rearrangement joins TRBV4-2 to TRBJ2-7; 10 bases fit TRBD1. The CDR3 runs 15 residues. The V and J ends lost 6 bases and 4 bases, in that order; junction bases with no gene match: 9. The germline V gene encodes CDR1 LGHNA and CDR2 YNFKEQ.

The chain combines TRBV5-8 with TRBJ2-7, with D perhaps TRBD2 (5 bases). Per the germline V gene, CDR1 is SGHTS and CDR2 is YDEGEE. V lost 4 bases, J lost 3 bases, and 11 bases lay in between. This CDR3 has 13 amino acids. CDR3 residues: CASSLRALYEQYF. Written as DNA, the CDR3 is TGTGCCAGCAGCCTGAGGGCTCTCTACGAGCAGTACTTC.

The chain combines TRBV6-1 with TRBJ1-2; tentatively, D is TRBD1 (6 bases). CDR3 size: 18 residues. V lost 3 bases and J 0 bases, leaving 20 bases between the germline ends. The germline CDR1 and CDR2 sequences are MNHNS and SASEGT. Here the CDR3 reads CASSDLPGEVSTNYGYTF. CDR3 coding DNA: TGTGCCAGCAGTGACCTTCCAGGGGAAGTGAGTACTAACTATGGCTACACCTTC.

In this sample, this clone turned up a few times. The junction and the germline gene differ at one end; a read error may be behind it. CDR3 in amino acids: CASSTDRANTGELFF. Here the CDR3 DNA reads TGTGCTAGCAGCACAGACAGGGCGAACACCGGGGAGCTGTTTTTT. The J gene is TRBJ2-2, the V gene TRBV7-7; TRBD1 matches at 7 bases. The CDR3 length is 15 residues. CDR1 and CDR2 from the germline V gene are SSHAT and FNYEAQ (reference sequence).

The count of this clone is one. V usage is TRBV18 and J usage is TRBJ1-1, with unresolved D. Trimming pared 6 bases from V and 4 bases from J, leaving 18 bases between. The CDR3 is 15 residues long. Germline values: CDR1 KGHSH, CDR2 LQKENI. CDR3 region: CASSSLGTRFTEAFF. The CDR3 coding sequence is TGTGCCAGCTCTTCCCTGGGCACCAGGTTCACTGAAGCTTTCTTT. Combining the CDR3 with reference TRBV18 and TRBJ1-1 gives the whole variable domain NAGVMQNPRHLVRRRGQEARLRCSPMKGHSHVYWYRQLPEEGLKFMVYLQKENIIDESGMPKERFSAEFPKEGPSILRIQQVVRGDSAAYFCASSSLGTRFTEAFFGQGTRLTVV.

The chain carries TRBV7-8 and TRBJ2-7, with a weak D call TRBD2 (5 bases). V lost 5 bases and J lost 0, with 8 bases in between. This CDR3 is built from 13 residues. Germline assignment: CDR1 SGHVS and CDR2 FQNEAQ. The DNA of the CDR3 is TGTGCCAGCAGCCTACTAGTCTCCTACGAGCAGTACTTC. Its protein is CASSLLVSYEQYF.

CDR3 region: CSVEEGDTDTQYF. CDR3 in DNA: TGCAGCGTTGAAGAAGGGGACACAGATACGCAGTATTTT. The genes are TRBV29-1 and TRBJ2-3; weak D call: TRBD1 (5 bases). Germline V gene data show CDR1 as SQVTM and CDR2 as ANQGSEA. V was cut by 0 bases and J by 2 bases, with 6 bases left in between. This CDR3 is built from 13 residues.